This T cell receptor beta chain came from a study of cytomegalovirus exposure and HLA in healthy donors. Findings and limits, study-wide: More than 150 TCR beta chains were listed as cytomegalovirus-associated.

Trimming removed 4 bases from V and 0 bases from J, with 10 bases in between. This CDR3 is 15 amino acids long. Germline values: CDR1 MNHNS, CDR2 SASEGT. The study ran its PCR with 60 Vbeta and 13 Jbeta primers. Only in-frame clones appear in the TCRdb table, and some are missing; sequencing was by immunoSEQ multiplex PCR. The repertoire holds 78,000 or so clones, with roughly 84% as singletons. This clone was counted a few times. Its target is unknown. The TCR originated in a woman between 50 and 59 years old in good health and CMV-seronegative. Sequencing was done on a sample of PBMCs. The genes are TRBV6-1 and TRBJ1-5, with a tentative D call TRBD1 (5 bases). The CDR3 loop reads CASSGTGYSNQPQHF. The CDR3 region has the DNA TGTGCCAGCAGTGGAACAGGATATAGCAATCAGCCCCAGCATTTT.